This T cell receptor beta chain was sequenced in a study of shared clonotypes between healthy human individuals. This CDR3 comprises 18 residues. Using immunoSEQ multiplex PCR, the repertoire was profiled, and TCRdb retains in-frame clones only, with some absent. The top ten clones hold 0.065% to 0.07% of a sample with under 200,000 clones, about 93% of them seen once. This sequence joins TRBV21-1 and TRBJ2-7; the D call TRBD2 from the table was never checked on the DNA. TRBV21-1 corresponds to a pseudogene. Sequencing input: naive CD4+ T cells sorted from blood. Subset defined: CD45RA+ positively selected. This receptor was identified in a woman aged 30 to 39 in good health. The CDR3 region has the DNA TGTGCCAGCAGCAAAGTGAGCGGAGAAGAGAAGAGCTCCTACGAGCAGTACTTC. Encoded protein: CASSKVSGEEKSSYEQYF.